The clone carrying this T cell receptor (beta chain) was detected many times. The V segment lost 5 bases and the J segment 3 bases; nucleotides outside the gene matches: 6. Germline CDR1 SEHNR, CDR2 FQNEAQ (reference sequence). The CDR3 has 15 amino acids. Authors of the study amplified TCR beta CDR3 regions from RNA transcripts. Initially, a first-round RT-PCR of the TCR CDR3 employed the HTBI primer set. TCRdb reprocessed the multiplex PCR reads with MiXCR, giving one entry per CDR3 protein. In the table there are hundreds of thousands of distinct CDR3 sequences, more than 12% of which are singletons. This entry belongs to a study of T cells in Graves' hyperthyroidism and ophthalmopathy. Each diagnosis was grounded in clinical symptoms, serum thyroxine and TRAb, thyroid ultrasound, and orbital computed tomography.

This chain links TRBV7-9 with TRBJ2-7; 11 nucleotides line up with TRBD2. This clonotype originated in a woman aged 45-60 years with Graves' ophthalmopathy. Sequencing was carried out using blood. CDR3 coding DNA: TGTGCCAGCAGCCAACTAGCGGGAGACGGCTACGAGCAGTACTTC. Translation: CASSQLAGDGYEQYF.